This TCR beta chain came from a study of blood T cell repertoires in COVID-19. Across the whole study: Two negative PCRs, clearance, or symptom resolution characterized the recovered Cohort 3 donors.

Produced via immunoSEQ multiplex PCR; TCRdb's table is partial and in-frame only. The sample has approximately 190,000 clones; more than 85% are singletons. V gave up 4 bases and J gave up 6 bases; unmatched junction bases: 8. This CDR3 region has 14 residues. Germline CDR1 MDHEN, CDR2 SYDVKM. Sequenced input: PBMCs or T cells enriched from blood (not recorded which). The chain employs TRBV28 and TRBJ2-7; 8 bases match TRBD1. The clonotype comes from a woman aged 40 to 55 in a cohort exposed to, infected with or recovered from COVID-19 (not recorded which). The CDR3 region is CASSSIQGAVEQYF. CDR3 nucleotides: TGTGCCAGCAGTTCGATTCAGGGGGCCGTCGAGCAGTACTTC. Full variable domain (remainder filled in from reference TRBV28 and TRBJ2-7): DVKVTQSSRYLVKRTGEKVFLECVQDMDHENMFWYRQDPGLGLRLIYFSYDVKMKEKGDIPEGYSVSREKKERFSLILESASTNQTSMYLCASSSIQGAVEQYFGPGTRLTVT.